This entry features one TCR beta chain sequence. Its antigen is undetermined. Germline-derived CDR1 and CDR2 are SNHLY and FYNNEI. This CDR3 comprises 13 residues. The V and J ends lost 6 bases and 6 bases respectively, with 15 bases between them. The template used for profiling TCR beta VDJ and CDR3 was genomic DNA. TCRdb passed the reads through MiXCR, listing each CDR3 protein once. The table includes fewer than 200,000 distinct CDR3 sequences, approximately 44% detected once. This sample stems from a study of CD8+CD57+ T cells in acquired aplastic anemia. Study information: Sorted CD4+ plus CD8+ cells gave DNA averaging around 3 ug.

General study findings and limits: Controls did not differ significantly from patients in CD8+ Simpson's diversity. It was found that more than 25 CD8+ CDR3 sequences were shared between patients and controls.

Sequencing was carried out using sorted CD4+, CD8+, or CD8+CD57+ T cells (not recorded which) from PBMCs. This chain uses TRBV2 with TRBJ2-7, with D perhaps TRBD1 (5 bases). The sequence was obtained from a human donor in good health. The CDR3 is CASSQHQGFEQYF. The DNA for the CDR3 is TGTGCCAGCAGCCAACATCAGGGATTCGAGCAGTACTTC.